This T cell receptor beta chain is drawn from a study of blood T cell repertoires in COVID-19. Looking at the study overall: Samples of COVID-19 (acute and convalescent) were obtained from the United States, Italy and Spain. PBMCs, B-cell-depleted T cells, or T cells provided the cDNA or gDNA that made up the material.

The authors' processing: Quantification of nucleated cells was approximated via reference gene primer amplification. Sequencing was performed with immunoSEQ multiplex PCR; in TCRdb, only in-frame clones are kept and a portion is missing. That table gives V, J and clone size, and the DNA gave D and trimming. The repertoire has 150,000 or so clones, almost 80% of them found once; the top ten carry about 2.9%. Participants were aged about 18 to 100 years, lived in 20 to 25 US areas, and enrolled virtually. With 5 bases removed from V and 2 bases from J, the gap between germline ends came to 14 bases. This CDR3 contains 15 residues. Germline-derived CDR1 and CDR2 are SGHRS and YFSETQ.

Sequencing used PBMCs or T cells enriched from blood (not recorded which). The chain links TRBV5-1 to TRBJ2-1; a possible D gene is TRBD2 (6 bases). The source is a woman aged 50 to 60 who had recovered from COVID-19. The CDR3 sequence is CASSWDGGTYNEQFF. The CDR3 coding sequence is TGCGCCAGCAGTTGGGACGGGGGAACCTACAATGAGCAGTTCTTC. The full variable domain, its missing parts supplied by reference TRBV5-1 and TRBJ2-1, is KAGVTQTPRYLIKTRGQQVTLSCSPISGHRSVSWYQQTPGQGLQFLFEYFSETQRNKGNFPGRFSGRQFSNSRSEMNVSTLELGDSALYLCASSWDGGTYNEQFFGPGTRLTVL.